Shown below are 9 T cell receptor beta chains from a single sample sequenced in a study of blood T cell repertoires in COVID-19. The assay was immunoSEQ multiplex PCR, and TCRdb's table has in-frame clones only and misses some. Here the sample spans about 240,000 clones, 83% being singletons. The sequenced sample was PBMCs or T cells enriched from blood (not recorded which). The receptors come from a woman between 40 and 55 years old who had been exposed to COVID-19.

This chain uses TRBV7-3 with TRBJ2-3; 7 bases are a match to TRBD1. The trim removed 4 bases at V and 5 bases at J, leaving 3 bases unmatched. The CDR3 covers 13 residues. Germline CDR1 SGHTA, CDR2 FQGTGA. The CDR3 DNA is TGTGCCAGCAGCTCTCACAGGGGAGATACGCAGTATTTT. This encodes CASSSHRGDTQYF.

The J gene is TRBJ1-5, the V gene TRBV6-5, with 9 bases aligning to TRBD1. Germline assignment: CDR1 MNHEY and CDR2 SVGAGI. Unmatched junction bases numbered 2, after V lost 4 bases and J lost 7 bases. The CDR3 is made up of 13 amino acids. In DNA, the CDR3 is TGTGCCAGCAGTTTGACAGGGGGACAGCCCCAGCATTTT. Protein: CASSLTGGQPQHF.

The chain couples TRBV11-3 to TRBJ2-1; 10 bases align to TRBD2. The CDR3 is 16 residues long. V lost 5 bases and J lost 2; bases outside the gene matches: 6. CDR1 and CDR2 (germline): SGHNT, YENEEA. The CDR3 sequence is CASSASGGAPYNEQFF. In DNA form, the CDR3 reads TGTGCCAGCAGCGCCAGCGGGGGGGCCCCCTACAATGAGCAGTTCTTC.

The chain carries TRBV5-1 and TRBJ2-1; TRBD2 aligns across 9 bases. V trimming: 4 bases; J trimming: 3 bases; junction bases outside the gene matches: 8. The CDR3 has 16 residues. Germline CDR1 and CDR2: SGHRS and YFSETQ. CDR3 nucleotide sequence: TGCGCCAGCAGCCTTAGCGGGGGCTTCAACTACAATGAGCAGTTCTTC. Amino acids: CASSLSGGFNYNEQFF.

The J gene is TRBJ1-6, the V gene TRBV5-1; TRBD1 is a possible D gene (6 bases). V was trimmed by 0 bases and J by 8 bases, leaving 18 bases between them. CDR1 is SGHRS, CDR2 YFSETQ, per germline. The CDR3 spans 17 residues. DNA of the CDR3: TGCGCCAGCAGCTTGGCCCTCCTGACAGGCGATGATTCACCCCTCCACTTT. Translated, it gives CASSLALLTGDDSPLHF.

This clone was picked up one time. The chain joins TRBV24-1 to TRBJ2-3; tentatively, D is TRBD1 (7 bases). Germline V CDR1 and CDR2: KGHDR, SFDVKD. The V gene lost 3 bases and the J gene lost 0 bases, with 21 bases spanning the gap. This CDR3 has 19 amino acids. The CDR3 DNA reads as TGTGCCACCAGTGATATGCGGGACAGTTCACCCTCGAGCACAGATACGCAGTATTTT. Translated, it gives CATSDMRDSSPSSTDTQYF.

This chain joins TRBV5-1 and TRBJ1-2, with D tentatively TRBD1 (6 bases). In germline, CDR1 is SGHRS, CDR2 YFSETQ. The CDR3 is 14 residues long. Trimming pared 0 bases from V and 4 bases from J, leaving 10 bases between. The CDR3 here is CASSLEQGTYGYTF. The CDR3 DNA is TGCGCCAGCAGCTTGGAACAGGGCACCTATGGCTACACCTTC.

The CDR3 region is CASSSEGSSGANVLTF. CDR3 coding DNA: TGTGCCAGCTCATCTGAGGGAAGCTCTGGGGCCAACGTCCTGACTTTC. V is TRBV18 and J is TRBJ2-6; D possibly corresponds to TRBD2 (5 bases). This CDR3 has 16 residues. V gave up 5 bases and J gave up 0 bases, with 11 bases separating them. The germline V gene encodes CDR1 KGHSH and CDR2 LQKENI.

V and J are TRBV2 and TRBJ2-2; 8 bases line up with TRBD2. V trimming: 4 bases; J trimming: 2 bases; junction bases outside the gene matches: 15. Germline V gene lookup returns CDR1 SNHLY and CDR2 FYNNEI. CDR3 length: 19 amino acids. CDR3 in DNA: TGTGCCAGCAGTGTTCCCTTTTCTACTAGCGGATCAAACACCGGGGAGCTGTTTTTT. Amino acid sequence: CASSVPFSTSGSNTGELFF. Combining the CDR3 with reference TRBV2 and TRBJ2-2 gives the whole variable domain EPEVTQTPSHQVTQMGQEVILRCVPISNHLYFYWYRQILGQKVEFLVSFYNNEISEKSEIFDDQFSVERPDGSNFTLKIRSTKLEDSAMYFCASSVPFSTSGSNTGELFFGEGSRLTVL.